A selection of T cell receptor beta chains follows, all from one sample in a study of beta chain features in type 1 diabetes. Clones were read by immunoSEQ multiplex PCR, and TCRdb kept only the in-frame ones, dropping some. This sample carries about 130,000 clones, nearly 9.5% of them seen once, and the ten largest clones take approximately 0.68%. The sample comprised central memory CD4+ T cells from blood. These receptors all stem from a man aged 18 to 29 in good health. The CDR3 runs from the conserved cysteine through the conserved F or W. A D gene is named only where the DNA matches it firmly.

v_call: TRBV19; d_call: NA; cdr3_aa: CASSIYGERTGANVLTF
v_call: TRBV2; d_call: NA; cdr3_aa: CASMRDRNTEAFF
v_call: TRBV7-9; d_call: NA; cdr3_aa: CASSLDLKTDNSNQPQHF
v_call: TRBV2; d_call: TRBD1; cdr3_aa: CASRSPDRGLNEQYF
v_call: TRBV30; d_call: NA; cdr3_aa: CAWSVRGQITDTQYF
v_call: TRBV21-1; d_call: NA; cdr3_aa: CASSKGQLDSGNTIYF
v_call: TRBV7-9; d_call: TRBD2; cdr3_aa: CASSLGGLAVEQYF
v_call: TRBV5-8; d_call: NA; cdr3_aa: CASSPEYEQYF
v_call: TRBV6-1; d_call: NA; cdr3_aa: CASSERTGQETQYF
v_call: TRBV7-9; d_call: NA; cdr3_aa: CASSPQGFQQPQHF
v_call: TRBV11-3; d_call: TRBD1; cdr3_aa: CASRPGQGAYNEQFF
v_call: TRBV30; d_call: NA; cdr3_aa: CAWSVASEPQHF
v_call: TRBV5-3; d_call: NA; cdr3_aa: CAQNDRISYEQYF
v_call: TRBV7-8; d_call: NA; cdr3_aa: CASSLVAGIYGYTF
v_call: TRBV29-1; d_call: NA; cdr3_aa: CSVVGQMNTEAFF
v_call: TRBV6-1; d_call: NA; cdr3_aa: CATWAAATNEKLFF
v_call: TRBV18; d_call: TRBD1; cdr3_aa: CASSPQGAYNSPLHF
v_call: TRBV4-2; d_call: TRBD2; cdr3_aa: CASSQAQTGGAREQYF
v_call: TRBV28; d_call: NA; cdr3_aa: CASTTPGNIQYF
v_call: TRBV5-1; d_call: TRBD1; cdr3_aa: CASSSGTGWYNEQFF
v_call: TRBV5-5; d_call: NA; cdr3_aa: CASSFRQGSANEQFF
v_call: TRBV5-1; d_call: NA; cdr3_aa: CASSLEEGQPQHF
v_call: TRBV11-2; d_call: TRBD1; cdr3_aa: CASSLDARTGYNSPLHF
v_call: TRBV6-5; d_call: NA; cdr3_aa: CASSEQGSDTQYF
v_call: TRBV7-2; d_call: TRBD1; cdr3_aa: CASSFFRDRGHEQYF
v_call: TRBV9; d_call: NA; cdr3_aa: CASSVGQQETQYF
v_call: TRBV5-1; d_call: NA; cdr3_aa: CASSPGGYNEKLFF
v_call: TRBV14; d_call: NA; cdr3_aa: CASSQAVSGGYTF
v_call: TRBV9; d_call: NA; cdr3_aa: CASSPGEGSGTGELFF
v_call: TRBV7-2; d_call: NA; cdr3_aa: CASSLAGVNQPQHF
v_call: TRBV10-3; d_call: TRBD1; cdr3_aa: CAISVAGGNEQFF
v_call: TRBV2; d_call: TRBD1; cdr3_aa: CASAGDREETQYF
v_call: TRBV6-5; d_call: NA; cdr3_aa: CASSYAPTGDFYGYTF
v_call: TRBV5-1; d_call: NA; cdr3_aa: CASSSGRNSQETQYF
v_call: TRBV4-3; d_call: NA; cdr3_aa: CASSQGPGGTDTQYF
v_call: TRBV6-6; d_call: TRBD1; cdr3_aa: CASSPLDRDNQPQHF
v_call: TRBV6-6; d_call: TRBD1; cdr3_aa: CASSFGTGGIGELFF
v_call: TRBV27; d_call: TRBD2; cdr3_aa: CASSFLAGGNEQFF
v_call: TRBV7-2; d_call: TRBD1; cdr3_aa: CASSSPDRALYHEQFF
v_call: TRBV6-1; d_call: NA; cdr3_aa: CASSGALAKEVEQYF
v_call: TRBV13; d_call: TRBD1; cdr3_aa: CASSLGDRDTYEQYF
v_call: TRBV30; d_call: NA; cdr3_aa: CAWKSAGSNTGELFF
v_call: TRBV4-1; d_call: TRBD2; cdr3_aa: CASSPPVAGGTDTQYF
v_call: TRBV7-2; d_call: NA; cdr3_aa: CASSRAGENTEAFF
v_call: TRBV2; d_call: NA; cdr3_aa: CASGAQGGGGANVLTF
v_call: TRBV6-5; d_call: TRBD1; cdr3_aa: CASTDRVKLFF
v_call: TRBV4-2; d_call: NA; cdr3_aa: CASSQEGTDQPQHF
v_call: TRBV2; d_call: TRBD1; cdr3_aa: CARTGSGANVLTF
v_call: TRBV7-2; d_call: TRBD1; cdr3_aa: CASSLDRQGEQYF
v_call: TRBV6-5; d_call: NA; cdr3_aa: CASSYGGAAKNIQYF
v_call: TRBV11-2; d_call: NA; cdr3_aa: CASSLGVGTTYFEQYF
v_call: TRBV10-2; d_call: NA; cdr3_aa: CASSEILDSRSGNTIYF
v_call: TRBV7-8; d_call: TRBD1; cdr3_aa: CASSKYRGPTDTQYF
v_call: TRBV4-1; d_call: NA; cdr3_aa: CASSRFGAPTDTQYF
v_call: TRBV27; d_call: NA; cdr3_aa: CASSPRGLGYEQYF